This T cell receptor (beta chain) was found in a study of blood T cell repertoires in COVID-19. Study in general: Acute-phase and convalescent COVID-19 samples originated in the United States, Italy and Spain. Sources were T cells, B-cell-depleted T cells, or PBMCs; the material itself was cDNA or gDNA.

The authors' processing: Reference gene primer amplification in the assay estimated nucleated cell counts. Repertoires were generated with immunoSEQ multiplex PCR, while TCRdb's copy carries only in-frame clones and drops some. V, J and clone size derive from that table, while D and trimming were established from the DNA sequence. The sample includes 52,000 or so clones, roughly 80% seen only once; the top ten take approximately 5.9%. With V trimmed by 0 bases and J by 0 bases, 4 bases remained unmatched. The CDR3 totals 17 residues. Germline CDR1 is MNHEY and CDR2 is SVGEGT. Sequenced input: peripheral blood. The receptor's source is a human donor in a cohort sampled during active or convalescent COVID-19. This rearrangement joins TRBV6-2 or TRBV6-3 to TRBJ2-5, with 10 bases that match TRBD2. CDR3 sequence (DNA): TGTGCCAGCAGTTACTCTCGGCTAGCGGGGGACCAAGAGACCCAGTACTTC. Translating it yields CASSYSRLAGDQETQYF.